This TCR beta chain was retrieved from a study of vaccination and CD4 T cells after COVID-19. About the research overall: Blood was drawn a median around 70 days post second dose, range 14 to 241. Study results and limitations: Nearly all convalescent vaccine-specific clones, 304 of 307, recognized only SARS-CoV-2 spike.

Concerning this clonotype: Its antigen is as yet unknown.

At the Johns Hopkins FTIC core, DNA taken from cultured CD4+ T cells was sequenced by way of the Oncomine TCR Beta short-read assay. TCRdb reanalysed the PCR reads using MiXCR and keeps one entry per CDR3 protein. The table records more than 13,000 distinct CDR3 sequences, 61% of them present only once. The CDR3 is made up of 16 amino acids. Germline V lookup: CDR1 SNHLY, CDR2 FYNNEI. J gave up 9 bases and V 2 bases, and 12 bases lay outside the gene matches. Described treatment: approximately 11-day PBMC culture with coronavirus spike peptide pools or control peptides (ViraFEST assay). The clonotype originates from a human donor who had recovered from COVID-19. The rearrangement uses TRBV2 and TRBJ2-7, with 11 bases fitting TRBD2. The sample was CD4+ T cells from blood, cultured in vitro. The CDR3 DNA reads as TGTGCCAGCAGTGAAAGCCCCACTAGCGGGAGTACAACGCAGTACTTC. This gives the protein CASSESPTSGSTTQYF.